This TCR beta chain derives from a study of T cell repertoires in aging, cancer and after chemotherapy. Study as a whole: Donors were grouped into six age bands spanning 30 or younger through 70 or older. Roughly 10 million TCR reads made up the full dataset.

By sample share, this clonotype is large. What it binds is not known. Study findings and constraints: Median generation probability rose over the chemotherapy interval in each cancer cohort, suggesting rebound thymic output. In healthy donors, age-related TCR diversity loss mainly reflected lost richness.

TCR beta rearrangements were amplified from peripheral blood genomic DNA. Multiplex touch-down PCR with TRB-A/B primers amplified rearranged V-D-J TRB sequences. TCRdb redid the calling of the multiplex PCR reads with MiXCR, one entry per CDR3 protein. The sample has about 1,000 distinct CDR3 sequences; roughly 20% are singletons. V gave up 10 bases and J gave up 2 bases; unmatched junction bases: 3. Germline V gene data show CDR1 as LNHDA and CDR2 as SQIVND (reference sequence). The CDR3 totals 13 residues. The sequencing input was blood. This TCR was sampled from a human donor with a solid tumor. The V call is TRBV19, the J call TRBJ1-4, with 8 positions matching TRBD1. The CDR3 nucleotides are TGTGCCACTCAGGGGGCTACTAATGAAAAACTGTTTTTT. Protein product: CATQGATNEKLFF.